This TCR beta chain was sequenced during a study of shared clonotypes between healthy human individuals. Study-level findings and limits: Relative to clonotypes present in all four donors, those not shared had lower generation probabilities.

In the case of this clone: The antigen is undetermined. The sample contains more than one DNA sequence encoding this CDR3.

Some clones are missing from TCRdb's copy, which holds only in-frame ones; the method was immunoSEQ multiplex PCR. Of 2,500,000 or so clones in the sample, under 95% were seen once. In germline, CDR1 is KGHSH, CDR2 LQKENI. V dropped 0 bases and J dropped 6 bases, with 11 bases sitting between them. The CDR3 consists of 14 residues. Source material: naive CD4+ T cells from PBMCs. Subset meaning: CD45RA+ positively selected. The TCR was taken from a man aged 18-30 years in good health. Some clones in this sample may be carry-over from other donors' samples. V usage is TRBV18 and J usage is TRBJ1-2; D perhaps matches TRBD1 (5 bases). In nucleotides, the CDR3 is TGTGCCAGCTCACCACCGACGGGACGTCATGGCTACACCTTC. It encodes CASSPPTGRHGYTF.